This TCR beta chain came from a study of T cell responses to AZD1222 COVID-19 vaccine. CDR3 length equals 11 residues. Trimming removed 4 bases from V and 12 bases from J, with 11 bases in between. Per the germline V gene, CDR1 is SNHLY and CDR2 is FYNNEI. The repertoire was sequenced with immunoSEQ multiplex PCR; TCRdb's copy has only in-frame clones and lacks some. The sample includes fewer than 200,000 clones, 87% of them seen just once. The count of this clone is one. The sample consisted of peripheral blood, taken 28 days after the second AZD1222 dose. The chain employs TRBV2 and TRBJ2-3; a possible D gene is TRBD1 (5 bases). The sequence was obtained from an adult who received the AZD1222 COVID-19 vaccine. CDR3 nucleotide sequence: TGTGCCAGCAGTGTAGTACAGGCCCAGTATTTT. Encoded protein: CASSVVQAQYF.